These 31 T cell receptor beta chains came from one sample sequenced in a study of OX40 agonist ivuxolimab in advanced cancers. The receptor library was made with the immunoSEQ multiplex PCR assay. The table was pulled from immuneACCESS by TCRdb, which kept in-frame rearrangements only. Such tables lose some clones; where checked, under half of the loss comes from unresolved V genes, and the rest has no known cause. The sample records around 68,000 clones, around 87% of which are singletons. 0.38% of the sample is in the top ten clones. Sequenced here: CD4+ or CD8+ T cells sorted from blood, sampled in a trial of the OX40 agonist ivuxolimab. The receptors stem from an adult with an advanced solid tumor such as melanoma, head and neck, liver or kidney cancer.

V is TRBV5-5 and J is TRBJ1-5; TRBD1 aligns across 10 bases. CDR3 length: 17 amino acids. The germline CDR1 and CDR2 sequences are SGHKS and YYEKEE (reference sequence). V gave up 3 bases and J gave up 1 base; unmatched junction bases: 7. CDR3 sequence: CASSSGTGVWSNQPQHF. CDR3 nucleotide sequence: TGTGCCAGCAGCTCCGGGACAGGGGTCTGGAGCAATCAGCCCCAGCATTTT.

This chain's CDR3 is CASSLGEPANEKLFF. CDR3 DNA: TGTGCCAGCAGTTTGGGGGAGCCGGCTAATGAAAAACTGTTTTTT. V usage is TRBV6-5 and J usage is TRBJ1-4; possibly TRBD1 for D (5 bases). The V end was cut by 4 bases, the J end by 3 bases, with 12 bases between. The germline CDR1 and CDR2 sequences are MNHEY and SVGAGI. The CDR3 length is 15 residues.

In this sample, this clone turned up once. The DNA for the CDR3 is TGTGCCAGCAGCCTTGGACCGATTAATTCACCCCTCCACTTT. Protein sequence: CASSLGPINSPLHF. The J gene is TRBJ1-6, the V gene TRBV6-5; D is unresolved. CDR1 and CDR2 (germline): MNHEY, SVGAGI. CDR3 size: 14 residues. Trimming shortened V by 6 bases and J by 6 bases, and 12 bases separated the two germline ends.

V and J are TRBV28 and TRBJ1-2; D is ambiguous. Trimming pared 2 bases from V and 5 bases from J, leaving 6 bases between. The CDR3 has 12 amino acids. The germline gives CDR1 MDHEN, CDR2 SYDVKM. CDR3 loop: CASSLRRYGYTF. In nucleotides, the CDR3 is TGTGCCAGCAGTTTACGGAGATATGGCTACACCTTC.

The rearrangement joins TRBV29-1 to TRBJ1-1; no definite D call. The CDR3 contains 13 residues. The V end lost 5 bases, the J end lost 5 bases, and 15 bases lay between the germline ends. CDR1 and CDR2 from the germline V gene are SQVTM and ANQGSEA. The CDR3 coding sequence is TGCAGCGTTCGAGCGTCGGAAGTTACTGAAGCTTTCTTT. Its translation is CSVRASEVTEAFF.

The chain is built from TRBV14 and TRBJ2-2; D is unresolved. This CDR3 region has 14 residues. Per the germline V gene, CDR1 is SGHDN and CDR2 is FVKESK. The V and J ends lost 4 bases and 1 base respectively, with 7 bases between them. CDR3 DNA sequence: TGTGCCAGCAGCCGACGAGGGAACACCGGGGAGCTGTTTTTT. It yields the protein CASSRRGNTGELFF. Full variable domain (outside the CDR3, taken from reference TRBV14 and TRBJ2-2): EAGVTQFPSHSVIEKGQTVTLRCDPISGHDNLYWYRRVMGKEIKFLLHFVKESKQDESGMPNNRFLAERTGGTYSTLKVQPAELEDSGVYFCASSRRGNTGELFFGEGSRLTVL.

The J gene is TRBJ1-2, the V gene TRBV30; D uncertain. This CDR3 contains 11 residues. Trimming removed 0 bases from V and 8 bases from J, with 7 bases in between. Germline lookup yields CDR1 GTSNPN and CDR2 SVGIG (reference sequence). The CDR3 region is CAWSVATGYTF. CDR3 DNA: TGTGCCTGGAGTGTAGCGACCGGCTACACCTTC.

This chain joins TRBV11-2 and TRBJ1-6; D remains ambiguous. Trimming left V 8 bases short and J 8 bases short, with 13 bases between. CDR3 length: 13 residues. The germline V gene has CDR1 SGHAT and CDR2 FQNNGV. CDR3 amino acids: CASFTRGYSPLHF. The CDR3 bases are TGTGCCAGCTTCACAAGAGGGTATTCACCCCTCCACTTT.

This chain uses TRBV7-9 with TRBJ1-1, with a possible D match to TRBD1 (6 bases). This CDR3 spans 13 amino acids. The germline V gene has CDR1 SEHNR and CDR2 FQNEAQ (reference sequence). V was pared by 2 bases and J by 5 bases, with 9 bases between. The CDR3 sequence is CASSLSRGTEAFF. CDR3 nucleotides: TGTGCCAGCAGCTTATCAAGGGGGACTGAAGCTTTCTTT.

The CDR3 is CASSPSTSRTDTQYF. The CDR3, as DNA: TGCGCCAGCAGCCCTAGTACTTCTCGCACAGATACGCAGTATTTT. V is TRBV5-1 and J is TRBJ2-3; D not resolved. This CDR3 has 15 residues. Germline CDR1 reads SGHRS; CDR2 reads YFSETQ. Deletions cut 4 bases from V and 1 base from J, with 13 bases between. The variable domain in full, completed from reference TRBV5-1 and TRBJ2-3, reads KAGVTQTPRYLIKTRGQQVTLSCSPISGHRSVSWYQQTPGQGLQFLFEYFSETQRNKGNFPGRFSGRQFSNSRSEMNVSTLELGDSALYLCASSPSTSRTDTQYFGPGTRLTVL.

This chain uses TRBV25-1 with TRBJ1-6; 7 positions agree with TRBD1. Germline-derived CDR1 and CDR2 are MGHDK and SYGVNS. Trimming cost V 1 base and J 5 bases; bases outside gene matches: 8. This CDR3 is built from 17 residues. CDR3 loop: CASSEWGTGANNSPLHF. The CDR3 bases are TGTGCCAGCAGTGAATGGGGAACAGGGGCAAATAATTCACCCCTCCACTTT.

This clone has just a few counts. The chain employs TRBV30 and TRBJ1-1, with D unclear. Trimming cost V 2 bases and J 0 bases, with 10 bases left between them. Germline V gives CDR1 GTSNPN, CDR2 SVGIG (reference sequence). This CDR3 has 14 amino acids. The CDR3 bases are TGTGCCTGGAGTAGGGCAGGAATGAACACTGAAGCTTTCTTT. Translation gives CAWSRAGMNTEAFF.

The V call is TRBV12-5, the J call TRBJ2-2, with a weak D call TRBD2 (6 bases). The length of the CDR3 is 16 residues. Trimming took off 2 bases at V and 3 bases at J, with 13 bases between the two ends. Per germline, CDR1 LGHNT and CDR2 FRNRAP. CDR3 residues: CASGLLAGLHTGELFF. The CDR3 DNA follows: TGTGCTAGTGGTTTGCTTGCGGGACTCCACACCGGGGAGCTGTTTTTT.

V is TRBV28 and J is TRBJ2-7, with D tentatively TRBD2 (5 bases). The V gene lost 1 base and the J gene lost 4 bases, with 14 bases spanning the gap. Germline V gene data show CDR1 as MDHEN and CDR2 as SYDVKM. The length of the CDR3 is 15 residues. CDR3 sequence: CASSLLGDGGYEQYF. The CDR3 coding sequence is TGTGCCAGCAGTTTATTGGGAGATGGCGGGTACGAGCAGTACTTC.

The chain has TRBV7-8 and TRBJ1-6, with a weak D call TRBD1 (5 bases). V was clipped by 1 base and J by 4 bases, with 17 bases between them. This CDR3 has 18 amino acids. In germline, CDR1 is SGHVS, CDR2 FQNEAQ. CDR3 protein: CASSLVDSGFQYNSPLHF. The CDR3, as DNA: TGTGCCAGCAGCTTAGTGGACTCAGGGTTTCAATATAATTCACCCCTCCACTTT.

The chain employs TRBV6-5 and TRBJ1-5; no firm D call. Deletions cut 2 bases from V and 4 bases from J, with 6 bases between. The CDR3 has 13 residues. The germline gives CDR1 MNHEY, CDR2 SVGAGI. The CDR3 DNA sequence: TGTGCCAGCAGTTACGGGAATAATCAGCCCCAGCATTTT. This translates into CASSYGNNQPQHF.

This clone was counted a single time. The chain couples TRBV9 to TRBJ1-6; D possibly corresponds to TRBD1 (5 bases). The CDR3 runs 16 residues. Trimming cost V 0 bases and J 8 bases, with 15 bases left between them. Germline-derived CDR1 and CDR2 are SGDLS and YYNGEE. The CDR3 coding sequence is TGTGCCAGCAGCGTAGGTTTGGGGGGAACGGATTCACCCCTCCACTTT. Translation: CASSVGLGGTDSPLHF.

The rearrangement links TRBV5-4 to TRBJ1-2; maybe TRBD1 (5 bases). CDR1 and CDR2 (germline): SGHNT, YYREEE (reference sequence). Trimming shortened V by 4 bases and J by 2 bases, and 15 bases separated the two germline ends. This CDR3 region has 15 residues. The CDR3 is CASSLVGRDNYGYTF. The DNA for the CDR3 is TGTGCCAGCAGCCTCGTGGGCAGGGACAACTATGGCTACACCTTC.

The J gene is TRBJ2-5, the V gene TRBV19, with D tentatively TRBD1 (6 bases). Trimming removed 9 bases from V and 5 bases from J, with 19 bases in between. Germline V lookup: CDR1 LNHDA, CDR2 SQIVND (reference sequence). There are 14 residues in the CDR3. Here the CDR3 reads CASRLDRLRETQYF. CDR3 in DNA: TGTGCCAGCAGACTGGACAGACTACGGGAGACCCAGTACTTC.

This clone was counted between two and nine times. The chain employs TRBV18 and TRBJ1-6, with D unclear. V shed 6 bases and J shed 4 bases, with 4 bases lying between them. Germline CDR1 and CDR2: KGHSH and LQKENI. The CDR3 totals 12 residues. CDR3 loop: CASSRYNSPLHF. The CDR3, as DNA: TGTGCCAGCTCCCGATATAATTCACCCCTCCACTTT.

This chain uses TRBV7-6 with TRBJ1-1; D is possibly TRBD1 (5 bases). From germline, CDR1 is SGHVS and CDR2 FNYEAQ. This CDR3 is 16 amino acids long. Trimming took 0 bases from V and 4 from J, leaving 15 bases between them. CDR3 coding DNA: TGTGCCAGCAGCTTAGCAGGGTTAAGGGGTGGCACTGAAGCTTTCTTT. This translates into CASSLAGLRGGTEAFF.

This clone was seen a single time. The rearrangement joins TRBV13 to TRBJ2-3, with TRBD2 identical over 9 bases. Trimming removed 5 bases from V and 11 bases from J; junction bases left unmatched: 11. The CDR3 loop spans 14 amino acids. The germline V gene has CDR1 PRHDT and CDR2 FYEKMQ (reference sequence). The CDR3: CASSALSGAGGQYF. The CDR3, as DNA: TGTGCCAGCAGCGCTCTCAGTGGAGCGGGGGGGCAGTATTTT.

The rearrangement links TRBV5-1 to TRBJ2-3, with 8 bases aligning to TRBD2. The junction had 5 bases not matched to a gene; V was cut back by 0 bases and J by 2 bases. Germline V CDR1 and CDR2: SGHRS, YFSETQ. This CDR3 spans 16 amino acids. The CDR3 sequence is CASSLGTGLDTDTQYF. The CDR3 DNA is TGCGCCAGCAGCTTGGGTACGGGACTAGACACAGATACGCAGTATTTT.

The CDR3 loop reads CASSEAPGLAGGRTYNEQFF. The CDR3 bases are TGTGCCAGCAGTGAAGCACCGGGACTAGCGGGGGGGAGAACCTACAATGAGCAGTTCTTC. The chain joins TRBV6-1 to TRBJ2-1, with 16 bases identical to TRBD2. Germline V gene lookup returns CDR1 MNHNS and CDR2 SASEGT. This CDR3 has 20 amino acids. V was clipped by 0 bases and J by 2 bases; unmatched bases: 7.

The V gene is TRBV27, the J gene TRBJ2-1; D uncertain. Germline CDR1 MNHEY, CDR2 SMNVEV (reference sequence). This CDR3 region has 14 residues. V lost 2 bases, J lost 4 bases, and 9 bases lay in between. The CDR3 reads CASSLGQDYNEQFF. CDR3 coding DNA: TGTGCCAGCAGTTTAGGGCAGGATTACAATGAGCAGTTCTTC.

The chain combines TRBV19 with TRBJ2-7, with a weak D call TRBD2 (5 bases). Germline V lookup: CDR1 LNHDA, CDR2 SQIVND (reference sequence). Trimming cost V 10 bases and J 3 bases, with 16 bases left between them. This CDR3 has 13 amino acids. The CDR3 sequence is CAIRPGWIYEQYF. The CDR3 DNA is TGTGCCATTCGGCCGGGGTGGATCTACGAGCAGTACTTC.

This sequence joins TRBV6-4 and TRBJ1-2; D is undetermined. Trimming stripped 4 bases from V and 8 bases from J, with 14 bases between. Germline V lookup: CDR1 MRHNA, CDR2 SNTAGT. This CDR3 comprises 13 residues. CDR3 coding DNA: TGTGCCAGCAGTGCTGACGGACTAGGGGGCTACACCTTC. This translates into CASSADGLGGYTF.

CDR3: CASSIRSLAGGPSYEQYF. In DNA, the CDR3 is TGTGCCAGTAGTATTCGTTCGCTAGCGGGGGGTCCCTCCTACGAGCAGTACTTC. This rearrangement joins TRBV19 to TRBJ2-7, with 11 bases that match TRBD2. The V gene's germline CDR1 is LNHDA and CDR2 SQIVND (reference sequence). Trimming cost V 3 bases and J 0 bases; bases outside gene matches: 10. The CDR3 is made up of 18 amino acids.

V is TRBV10-2 and J is TRBJ1-5; D might be TRBD1 (5 bases). V was clipped by 5 bases and J by 5 bases, with 10 bases between them. Germline CDR1 is WSHSY and CDR2 is SAAADI. The CDR3 length is 13 residues. The CDR3 protein is CASSIRGDQPQHF. DNA of the CDR3: TGCGCCAGCAGTATACGGGGCGATCAGCCCCAGCATTTT.

V and J are TRBV5-1 and TRBJ1-2; D not certain. This CDR3 has 15 amino acids. Germline CDR1 is SGHRS and CDR2 is YFSETQ. V gave up 3 bases and J gave up 4 bases, with 16 bases separating them. The CDR3, as DNA: TGCGCCAGCAGCTCCGCCCCGGAGAAGAGCTATGGCTACACCTTC. Amino acids: CASSSAPEKSYGYTF.

The rearrangement joins TRBV28 to TRBJ2-5; D is perhaps TRBD2 (6 bases). The V and J ends lost 3 bases and 7 bases respectively, with 18 bases between them. CDR1 is MDHEN and CDR2 is SYDVKM in the germline V gene. The CDR3 loop spans 15 amino acids. The CDR3 here is CASSLERGWGGTQYF. For the CDR3, the DNA is TGTGCCAGCAGTTTGGAACGGGGGTGGGGTGGGACCCAGTACTTC. Complete variable domain (other parts from reference TRBV28 and TRBJ2-5): DVKVTQSSRYLVKRTGEKVFLECVQDMDHENMFWYRQDPGLGLRLIYFSYDVKMKEKGDIPEGYSVSREKKERFSLILESASTNQTSMYLCASSLERGWGGTQYFGPGTRLLVL.